This passage covers 26 T cell receptor beta chains from one sample sequenced in a study of blood T cell repertoires in COVID-19. Assay: immunoSEQ multiplex PCR; the TCRdb copy retains only in-frame clones and omits some. Of 45,000 to 70,000 clones in the sample, around 93% are singletons; the top ten hold around 7.2%. The sample consisted of peripheral blood. These receptors were obtained from a woman in her sixties or seventies with active or convalescent COVID-19.

V is TRBV7-9 and J is TRBJ1-5, with D hard to call. The V and J ends lost 1 base and 4 bases respectively, with 17 bases between them. This CDR3 region has 17 residues. Germline lookup yields CDR1 SEHNR and CDR2 FQNEAQ (reference sequence). The CDR3 here is CASSLVMGHSANQPQHF. Written as DNA, the CDR3 is TGTGCCAGCAGCTTAGTAATGGGCCACAGTGCTAATCAGCCCCAGCATTTT.

The chain employs TRBV7-9 and TRBJ1-2; weak D call: TRBD1 (5 bases). Germline values: CDR1 SEHNR, CDR2 FQNEAQ (reference sequence). The CDR3 is 15 amino acids. V shed 5 bases and J shed 0 bases, with 13 bases lying between them. CDR3 region: CASSPRTPSNYGYTF. The CDR3 DNA reads TGTGCCAGCAGCCCGAGGACACCATCTAACTATGGCTACACCTTC.

The chain combines TRBV28 with TRBJ1-5, with D unresolved. Germline V gives CDR1 MDHEN, CDR2 SYDVKM. The V end was cut by 9 bases, the J end by 8 bases, with 17 bases between. CDR3 length: 13 amino acids. CDR3 protein: CARQYSFPEPQHF. CDR3 DNA sequence: TGTGCCAGGCAATACAGCTTTCCGGAGCCCCAGCATTTT.

The V gene is TRBV27, the J gene TRBJ1-6; D gene unclear. The length of the CDR3 is 14 residues. The V gene's germline CDR1 is MNHEY and CDR2 SMNVEV (reference sequence). The ends were cut back, 2 bases at V and 10 bases at J, with 12 bases in the middle. CDR3 amino acids: CASSLGQSGSPLHF. The CDR3 DNA follows: TGTGCCAGCAGTTTAGGGCAAAGCGGATCACCCCTCCACTTT.

V usage is TRBV6-5 and J usage is TRBJ1-6, with TRBD1 matching 8 bases. Germline V gives CDR1 MNHEY, CDR2 SVGAGI. After removal of 5 bases from V and 7 bases from J, the junction contained 4 bases not matched to a gene. CDR3 length: 14 amino acids. CDR3 loop: CASSQGAWNSPLHF. CDR3 in DNA: TGTGCCAGCAGTCAGGGGGCGTGGAATTCACCCCTCCACTTT.

This clone was detected once. This sequence joins TRBV19 and TRBJ2-5; 7 nucleotides align to TRBD1. The CDR3 loop spans 13 amino acids. Germline V lookup: CDR1 LNHDA, CDR2 SQIVND (reference sequence). The V segment lost 3 bases and the J segment 4 bases; nucleotides outside the gene matches: 2. CDR3 sequence (DNA): TGTGCCAGTAGTATCAACAGGGGAGAGACCCAGTACTTC. It yields the protein CASSINRGETQYF.

This chain links TRBV6-1 with TRBJ1-2; 7 bases map to TRBD1. The CDR3 is 14 amino acids. Germline lookup yields CDR1 MNHNS and CDR2 SASEGT. With V trimmed by 2 bases and J by 4 bases, 4 bases remained unmatched. CDR3 nucleotides: TGTGCCAGCAGTGAAAGGGGGCCCCCCTATGGCTACACCTTC. Amino acids: CASSERGPPYGYTF.

The V call is TRBV9, the J call TRBJ2-7; 7 bases match TRBD1. The trim removed 0 bases at V and 2 bases at J, leaving 5 bases unmatched. Germline values: CDR1 SGDLS, CDR2 YYNGEE. CDR3 length equals 15 residues. CDR3 in DNA: TGTGCCAGCAGCGTAGGCGACAGGGTCACCTACGAGCAGTACTTC. This codes for CASSVGDRVTYEQYF.

The J gene is TRBJ2-1, the V gene TRBV7-2, with 9 bases identical to TRBD2. Trimming at V came to 5 bases and at J to 2 bases, leaving 4 bases not matched to a gene. The CDR3 runs to 15 residues. Germline CDR1 SGHTA, CDR2 FQGNSA. In nucleotides, the CDR3 is TGTGCCAGCAGCGTTAGCGGGGGACCCTACAATGAGCAGTTCTTC. Translated, it gives CASSVSGGPYNEQFF.

The gene calls are TRBV6-5 and TRBJ1-2; TRBD1 might be the D (6 bases). V was cut by 8 bases and J by 7 bases, with 17 bases left in between. This CDR3 contains 13 residues. Germline values: CDR1 MNHEY, CDR2 SVGAGI. The CDR3 loop reads CASGQLIQSGYTF. The CDR3 DNA sequence: TGTGCCAGCGGACAGCTTATTCAGTCTGGCTACACCTTC.

This chain joins TRBV6-2 or TRBV6-3 and TRBJ2-4; the D gene is possibly TRBD2 (6 bases). The CDR3 covers 13 residues. Germline V gene lookup returns CDR1 MNHEY and CDR2 SVGEGT. Deletions cut 2 bases from V and 9 bases from J, with 11 bases between. CDR3 sequence: CASSYGGVGIQYF. In DNA form, the CDR3 reads TGTGCCAGCAGTTACGGAGGGGTGGGCATTCAGTACTTC.

V usage is TRBV30 and J usage is TRBJ1-2; no clear D. The V gene lost 2 bases and the J gene lost 2 bases, with 12 bases spanning the gap. Germline V lookup: CDR1 GTSNPN, CDR2 SVGIG (reference sequence). The CDR3 covers 14 residues. The CDR3, as DNA: TGTGCCTGGAGTAGAGGGCAGGTCAACTATGGCTACACCTTC. Its protein product is CAWSRGQVNYGYTF.

The sample holds one count of this clone. The chain has TRBV27 and TRBJ1-2; D remains unclear. V was pared by 8 bases and J by 4 bases, with 14 bases between. Looked up from germline, CDR1 is MNHEY and CDR2 is SMNVEV (reference sequence). CDR3 length: 13 residues. The CDR3 sequence: CASRGLLFYGYTF. The CDR3 region has the DNA TGTGCCAGCCGGGGATTACTTTTCTATGGCTACACCTTC.

In its sample, this clone was seen once. The genes are TRBV30 and TRBJ1-2; D might be TRBD1 (5 bases). Germline CDR1 GTSNPN, CDR2 SVGIG (reference sequence). This CDR3 is 13 amino acids long. V lost 0 bases and J 9 bases, leaving 14 bases between the germline ends. CDR3 nucleotide sequence: TGTGCCTGGAGTGTATCCGGGGGACGTCGCTACACCTTC. It codes for CAWSVSGGRRYTF.

The chain uses TRBV2 and TRBJ1-6, with D tentatively TRBD1 (5 bases). Trimming cost V 3 bases and J 6 bases, with 9 bases left between them. CDR1 and CDR2 from the germline V gene are SNHLY and FYNNEI. The CDR3 has 14 residues. CDR3 nucleotide sequence: TGTGCCAGCAGTGACCAGGGTGCTAATTCACCCCTCCACTTT. It encodes CASSDQGANSPLHF.

This chain links TRBV21-1 with TRBJ2-7; the table's D call, TRBD1, has no DNA check behind it. TRBV21-1 is a pseudogene locus. CDR3 length equals 12 residues. CDR3 loop: CASRYDSYEQYF. Here the CDR3 DNA reads TGTGCCAGCAGGTACGACAGCTACGAGCAGTACTTC.

The chain combines TRBV4-2 with TRBJ1-1; D ambiguous. Germline V gene lookup returns CDR1 LGHNA and CDR2 YNFKEQ. V was clipped by 0 bases and J by 5 bases, with 19 bases between them. This CDR3 spans 17 amino acids. The CDR3: CASSQDVRRLTGTEAFF. CDR3 in DNA: TGTGCCAGCAGCCAAGATGTGAGGCGACTTACCGGTACTGAAGCTTTCTTT.

V usage is TRBV6-1 and J usage is TRBJ1-3; perhaps TRBD1 as D (6 bases). V was shortened by 3 bases and J by 0 bases, with 18 bases between the two germline ends. The CDR3 is 18 residues long. The germline CDR1 and CDR2 sequences are MNHNS and SASEGT. The CDR3 here is CASSDHEGGGCSGNTIYF. CDR3 coding DNA: TGTGCCAGCAGTGACCATGAGGGGGGGGGCTGCTCTGGAAACACCATATATTTT.

The rearrangement links TRBV21-1 to TRBJ1-3. TRBV21-1 is a pseudogene locus. CDR3 length: 15 amino acids. The CDR3 DNA reads as TGTGCCATCCCTATGAGCGGGGCAGCTGGAAACACCATATATTTT. It yields the protein CAIPMSGAAGNTIYF.

This chain uses TRBV9 with TRBJ2-3; a possible D gene is TRBD1 (5 bases). The V end was cut by 0 bases, the J end by 5 bases, with 10 bases between. Per the germline V gene, CDR1 is SGDLS and CDR2 is YYNGEE. This CDR3 is 14 amino acids long. CDR3 nucleotide sequence: TGTGCCAGCAGCGTAGAAGGGGCTCTAGATACGCAGTATTTT. Translating gives CASSVEGALDTQYF.

V is TRBV18 and J is TRBJ2-1; perhaps TRBD1 as D (6 bases). V shed 2 bases and J shed 15 bases, with 17 bases lying between them. This CDR3 spans 13 amino acids. Germline lookup yields CDR1 KGHSH and CDR2 LQKENI. The CDR3 region has the DNA TGTGCCAGCTCACCATCAAAACAGGGTTTAGCGTTCTTC. It translates to CASSPSKQGLAFF.

The V gene is TRBV21-1, the J gene TRBJ2-5; TRBD2, the D gene given by the table, was not confirmed from the DNA. TRBV21-1 is an annotated pseudogene. The CDR3 is made up of 13 amino acids. The CDR3 loop is CAARKREKETQYF. The CDR3 nucleotides are TGTGCCGCAAGAAAACGCGAGAAAGAGACCCAGTACTTC.

The chain links TRBV18 to TRBJ1-1; the D gene is possibly TRBD1 (6 bases). Trimming stripped 3 bases from V and 8 bases from J, with 10 bases between. The CDR3 runs to 12 residues. CDR1 KGHSH and CDR2 LQKENI come from the germline V gene. CDR3 DNA sequence: TGTGCCAGCTCACCGTTAGGACAGGAAGCTTTCTTT. Translating it yields CASSPLGQEAFF.

This rearrangement joins TRBV6-1 to TRBJ1-5; TRBD1 aligns across 8 bases. The ends lost 2 bases at V and 3 bases at J; junction bases unmatched: 9. CDR3 size: 17 residues. CDR1 MNHNS and CDR2 SASEGT come from the germline V gene. CDR3 sequence: CASSELAGGANNQPQHF. CDR3 sequence (DNA): TGTGCCAGCAGTGAATTGGCAGGGGGCGCAAACAATCAGCCCCAGCATTTT.

This chain connects TRBV5-8 to TRBJ1-2, with D hard to call. CDR1 and CDR2 (germline): SGHTS, YDEGEE. Trimming removed 4 bases at V and 6 bases at J, with 7 bases between. This CDR3 comprises 11 residues. This CDR3 reads CASSPLDGYTF. CDR3 bases: TGTGCCAGCAGCCCACTAGATGGCTACACCTTC.

This chain joins TRBV15 and TRBJ1-4; tentatively, D is TRBD1 (5 bases). Per the germline V gene, CDR1 is LNHNV and CDR2 is YYDKDF (reference sequence). The CDR3 extends over 16 amino acids. The V end was cut by 0 bases, the J end by 5 bases, with 13 bases between. CDR3 sequence: CATSREGGAGNEKLFF. The DNA for the CDR3 is TGTGCCACCAGCAGAGAAGGAGGGGCTGGGAATGAAAAACTGTTTTTT.